A single sample is the source of the 13 T cell receptor beta chains below, sequenced in a study of post-analysis software for immune sequencing data. Unique molecular identifiers tagged the TCR beta cDNA libraries. TCRdb itself ran the PCR reads through MiXCR, one entry per CDR3 protein. Here the sample spans some 890,000 distinct CDR3 sequences, approximately 50% being singletons. Findings and caveats of the study: Included in a set of a handful of TRBV segments more frequent in patients than controls were TRBV5-6, TRBV5-1 and TRBV20-1.

These receptors lack a known antigen. The sequenced material came from blood. These TCRs come from a girl between 5 and 17 years old with multiple sclerosis.

The chain combines TRBV29-1 with TRBJ2-1; 10 bases line up with TRBD1. The length of the CDR3 is 17 residues. The germline V gene has CDR1 SQVTM and CDR2 ANQGSEA. The J segment lost 0 bases and the V segment lost 5 bases, leaving 10 bases of the junction unmatched. Written as DNA, the CDR3 is TGCAGCGTTCAGGGGACAGGGGCCTCAAGCTCCTACAATGAGCAGTTCTTC. Encoded protein: CSVQGTGASSSYNEQFF.

V is TRBV5-5 and J is TRBJ1-5; 8 bases are a match to TRBD1. This CDR3 contains 14 residues. CDR1 is SGHKS, CDR2 YYEKEE, per germline (reference sequence). J was trimmed by 4 bases and V by 3 bases; bases with no gene match: 3. The CDR3 reads CASSSRQGNQPQHF. The DNA of the CDR3 is TGTGCCAGCAGCTCTCGACAGGGGAATCAGCCCCAGCATTTT.

This clonotype has a handful of counts. The chain joins TRBV12-3 or TRBV12-4 to TRBJ1-2; a weak D match, TRBD1 (6 bases). V was clipped by 5 bases and J by 6 bases, with 13 bases between them. The CDR3 consists of 13 residues. In nucleotides, the CDR3 is TGTGCCAGCAGTCCGTGGGGGGCCCATGGCTACACCTTC. The encoded protein is CASSPWGAHGYTF.

V gene TRBV14 combines with J gene TRBJ2-3, with TRBD2 identical over 12 bases. Germline CDR1 is SGHDN and CDR2 is FVKESK. The J segment lost 0 bases and the V segment lost 5 bases, leaving 6 bases of the junction unmatched. The CDR3 has 17 residues. The CDR3 DNA follows: TGTGCCAGCAGCGGGACTAGCGGGCACGCTAGCACAGATACGCAGTATTTT. Amino acids: CASSGTSGHASTDTQYF.

The chain employs TRBV9 and TRBJ2-5; 14 bases line up with TRBD2. The germline gives CDR1 SGDLS, CDR2 YYNGEE. Trimming took 5 bases from V and 11 from J; bases not matched to a gene: 11. This CDR3 is built from 15 residues. The CDR3 protein is CASSSGGLAGGEQYF. CDR3 sequence (DNA): TGTGCCAGCAGTTCAGGAGGACTAGCGGGAGGAGAGCAGTACTTC.

Here the CDR3 reads CAISETREGYGYTF. In nucleotides, the CDR3 is TGTGCCATCAGTGAAACGCGGGAGGGCTATGGCTACACCTTC. The gene calls are TRBV10-3 and TRBJ1-2; no clear D gene. The germline V gene encodes CDR1 ENHRY and CDR2 SYGVKD. The CDR3 has 14 amino acids. With 3 bases removed from V and 4 bases from J, the gap between germline ends came to 12 bases.

Only one count was recorded for this clonotype. This chain uses TRBV3-1 with TRBJ2-1, with D perhaps matching TRBD2 (5 bases). The CDR3 consists of 16 residues. V shed 1 base and J shed 7 bases, with 17 bases lying between them. CDR1 is LGHDT and CDR2 is YNNKEL in the germline V gene (reference sequence). CDR3 region: CASSQAGSRSWNEQFF. CDR3 DNA sequence: TGTGCCAGCAGCCAAGCGGGATCCCGGTCCTGGAATGAGCAGTTCTTC.

The chain combines TRBV25-1 with TRBJ2-6, with 9 bases matching TRBD1. Looked up from germline, CDR1 is MGHDK and CDR2 is SYGVNS. CDR3 length: 17 residues. J lost 4 bases, V lost 5 bases, and 9 bases had no gene match. For the CDR3, the DNA is TGTGCCAGCAGTCCCATGGGACAGGGAAACGGGGCCAACGTCCTGACTTTC. It translates to CASSPMGQGNGANVLTF.

V is TRBV9 and J is TRBJ1-4, with 8 bases matching TRBD1. The germline V gene encodes CDR1 SGDLS and CDR2 YYNGEE. V lost 6 bases, J lost 8 bases, and 9 bases stayed unmatched. The CDR3 spans 14 residues. The CDR3 DNA follows: TGTGCCAGCAACCTCGACAGGGGTTGCGAAAAACTGTTTTTT. Its translation: CASNLDRGCEKLFF.

V is TRBV4-2 and J is TRBJ2-7; TRBD2 matches 10 bases. J was trimmed by 5 bases and V by 0 bases; bases with no gene match: 7. The CDR3 totals 16 residues. CDR1 and CDR2 from the germline V gene are LGHNA and YNFKEQ. For the CDR3, the DNA is TGTGCCAGCAGCCAAGAAAGCGGGGGGGCCGGGAACGAGCAGTACTTC. Protein: CASSQESGGAGNEQYF.

The chain couples TRBV7-6 to TRBJ2-4, with D possibly being TRBD1 (7 bases). The DNA end is a closer match to TRBJ2-7, so the J assignment may be wrong. The CDR3 is made up of 15 amino acids. Germline V CDR1 and CDR2: SGHVS, FNYEAQ. CDR3 sequence (DNA): TGTGCCAGCAGCAAGACAGGGACTCTGATGGACGAGCAGTACTTC. Its translation is CASSKTGTLMDEQYF.

The rearrangement joins TRBV5-1 to TRBJ1-2, with D perhaps TRBD1 (6 bases). Germline V gives CDR1 SGHRS, CDR2 YFSETQ. This CDR3 is 15 amino acids long. V dropped 0 bases and J dropped 7 bases, with 16 bases sitting between them. CDR3 DNA sequence: TGCGCCAGCAGCTTGGATGTCGGGGGCGGCGGTGGCTACACCTTC. Its translation: CASSLDVGGGGGYTF. Looking up the rest from reference TRBV5-1 and TRBJ1-2 gives the full variable domain: KAGVTQTPRYLIKTRGQQVTLSCSPISGHRSVSWYQQTPGQGLQFLFEYFSETQRNKGNFPGRFSGRQFSNSRSEMNVSTLELGDSALYLCASSLDVGGGGGYTFGSGTRLTVV.

This clonotype was observed a few times. The V gene is TRBV5-1, the J gene TRBJ2-7; unclear D gene. The V gene lost 2 bases and the J gene lost 0 bases, with 6 bases spanning the gap. Germline values: CDR1 SGHRS, CDR2 YFSETQ. The length of the CDR3 is 13 residues. CDR3 sequence reads: CASSFQSSYEQYF. In DNA form, the CDR3 reads TGCGCCAGCAGCTTCCAGAGCTCCTACGAGCAGTACTTC.